Listed here are 26 T cell receptor beta chains from one sample, sequenced in a study of blood T cell repertoires in COVID-19. Sequencing used immunoSEQ multiplex PCR; TCRdb keeps in-frame clones, though not all of them. The data show some 140,000 clones, roughly 83% seen once. The sample consisted of PBMCs or T cells enriched from blood (not recorded which). The origin of the receptors is a man aged 35 to 55 with acute COVID-19.

This clone was detected once. V and J are TRBV11-3 and TRBJ1-2; D might be TRBD1 (6 bases). V lost 7 bases to trimming and J lost 7 bases, with 34 bases between them. Germline CDR1 and CDR2: SGHNT and YENEEA. CDR3 length: 19 amino acids. DNA for the CDR3: TGTGCCAGCACCTTCCGGGGGGGGGCTCCTCCCCCCCCTATGGCTGGCTACACCTTC. Translation gives CASTFRGGAPPPPMAGYTF. Based on the CDR3 plus reference TRBV11-3 and TRBJ1-2, the full variable domain is EAGVVQSPRYKIIEKKQPVAFWCNPISGHNTLYWYLQNLGQGPELLIRYENEEAVDDSQLPKDRFSAERLKGVDSTLKIQPAELGDSAVYLCASTFRGGAPPPPMAGYTFGSGTRLTVV.

V is TRBV30 and J is TRBJ2-6; 7 bases match TRBD1. Germline CDR1 is GTSNPN and CDR2 is SVGIG (reference sequence). Losses at the gene ends were 3 bases for V and 0 bases for J; bases not matched to a gene: 2. This CDR3 spans 15 amino acids. The CDR3 sequence is CAWSDRDSGANVLTF. CDR3 in DNA: TGTGCCTGGAGCGACAGGGACTCTGGGGCCAACGTCCTGACTTTC. Filled out from reference TRBV30 and TRBJ2-6, the complete variable domain reads SQTIHQWPATLVQPVGSPLSLECTVEGTSNPNLYWYRQAAGRGLQLLFYSVGIGQISSEVPQNLSASRPQDRQFILSSKKLLLSDSGFYLCAWSDRDSGANVLTFGAGSRLTVL.

The chain is built from TRBV6-1 and TRBJ2-3; 9 bases are a match to TRBD2. Germline lookup yields CDR1 MNHNS and CDR2 SASEGT. V trimming: 3 bases; J trimming: 5 bases; junction bases outside the gene matches: 3. The CDR3 spans 14 residues. The CDR3 coding sequence is TGTGCCAGCAGTGAGTGGCGGGAGGGAGATACGCAGTATTTT. Protein sequence: CASSEWREGDTQYF.

This chain connects TRBV28 to TRBJ2-2, with 8 positions matching TRBD2. With 4 bases clipped from V and 3 bases from J, the junction kept 7 bases outside the gene matches. The CDR3 consists of 16 residues. Germline V gene sequence: CDR1 MDHEN, CDR2 SYDVKM. CDR3 sequence reads: CASSSPGRAYTGELFF. Here the CDR3 DNA reads TGTGCCAGCAGTTCCCCCGGGAGGGCCTACACCGGGGAGCTGTTTTTT.

The chain links TRBV7-2 to TRBJ2-1; the D gene is possibly TRBD2 (6 bases). Trimming removed 5 bases from V and 8 bases from J, with 10 bases in between. This CDR3 is 12 amino acids long. CDR1 is SGHTA, CDR2 FQGNSA, per germline. The CDR3 is CASSRLVDEQFF. CDR3 nucleotide sequence: TGTGCCAGCAGCAGACTAGTCGATGAGCAGTTCTTC.

The chain recombines TRBV11-3 with TRBJ2-2; a weak D match, TRBD1 (6 bases). Trimming cost V 6 bases and J 4 bases, with 12 bases left between them. Germline V gene sequence: CDR1 SGHNT, CDR2 YENEEA. CDR3 length: 14 residues. The DNA of the CDR3 is TGTGCCAGCAGTCAACAGGGTGGCACCGGGGAGCTGTTTTTT. Its protein product is CASSQQGGTGELFF.

V gene TRBV11-2 combines with J gene TRBJ1-1; 7 bases line up with TRBD1. The length of the CDR3 is 14 residues. The V segment lost 4 bases and the J segment 4 bases; nucleotides outside the gene matches: 6. Germline V gene lookup returns CDR1 SGHAT and CDR2 FQNNGV. CDR3 amino acids: CASSSLKGATEAFF. The CDR3 DNA follows: TGTGCCAGCAGCTCGCTTAAGGGGGCCACTGAAGCTTTCTTT.

This chain's CDR3 is CASSLSRDEQFF. The CDR3 region has the DNA TGTGCCAGCAGTTTATCCCGGGATGAGCAGTTCTTC. The chain combines TRBV12-3 or TRBV12-4 with TRBJ2-1; no clear D gene. The CDR3 is 12 amino acids. V lost 2 bases and J lost 8, with 7 bases in between.

The chain uses TRBV7-2 and TRBJ1-2, with TRBD1 matching over 7 bases. Germline lookup yields CDR1 SGHTA and CDR2 FQGNSA. This CDR3 region has 14 residues. V trimming: 2 bases; J trimming: 4 bases; junction bases outside the gene matches: 4. In DNA form, the CDR3 reads TGTGCCAGCAGCTTATACAGGGGATCCTATGGCTACACCTTC. Protein product: CASSLYRGSYGYTF. Full variable domain (outside the CDR3, taken from reference TRBV7-2 and TRBJ1-2): GAGVSQSPSNKVTEKGKDVELRCDPISGHTALYWYRQSLGQGLEFLIYFQGNSAPDKSGLPSDRFSAERTGGSVSTLTIQRTQQEDSAVYLCASSLYRGSYGYTFGSGTRLTVV.

J is TRBJ2-3 and V is TRBV7-9, with TRBD2 matching over 12 bases. V lost 2 bases and J lost 5; bases outside the gene matches: 5. Germline CDR1 and CDR2: SEHNR and FQNEAQ (reference sequence). The CDR3 covers 16 residues. The CDR3 DNA is TGTGCCAGCAGCTTACTTCTAGCGGGGGGGTTAGATACGCAGTATTTT. This encodes CASSLLLAGGLDTQYF. Variable domain in full (rest from reference TRBV7-9 and TRBJ2-3): DTGVSQNPRHKITKRGQNVTFRCDPISEHNRLYWYRQTLGQGPEFLTYFQNEAQLEKSRLLSDRFSAERPKGSFSTLEIQRTEQGDSAMYLCASSLLLAGGLDTQYFGPGTRLTVL.

The chain combines TRBV28 with TRBJ2-7; 10 bases match TRBD2. The CDR3 is made up of 15 amino acids. Germline-derived CDR1 and CDR2 are MDHEN and SYDVKM. V was pared by 3 bases and J by 6 bases, with 8 bases of the junction left unmatched. CDR3 in amino acids: CASSLAGTSVFEQYF. The CDR3 bases are TGTGCCAGCAGTTTGGCCGGGACTAGCGTTTTCGAGCAGTACTTC. The full variable domain, its missing parts supplied by reference TRBV28 and TRBJ2-7, is DVKVTQSSRYLVKRTGEKVFLECVQDMDHENMFWYRQDPGLGLRLIYFSYDVKMKEKGDIPEGYSVSREKKERFSLILESASTNQTSMYLCASSLAGTSVFEQYFGPGTRLTVT.

CDR3 loop: CASSFLLTSGQETQYF. As DNA, the CDR3 is TGTGCCAGCAGCTTTCTTCTGACTAGCGGGCAAGAGACCCAGTACTTC. The rearrangement uses TRBV7-9 and TRBJ2-5, with 10 bases lining up with TRBD2. The CDR3 consists of 16 residues. Trimming at V came to 3 bases and at J to 2 bases, leaving 6 bases not matched to a gene. Germline V gives CDR1 SEHNR, CDR2 FQNEAQ (reference sequence).

The gene calls are TRBV5-4 and TRBJ2-5; TRBD1 aligns across 11 bases. The V gene's germline CDR1 is SGHNT and CDR2 YYREEE (reference sequence). The CDR3 has 14 amino acids. Trimming at V came to 5 bases and at J to 5 bases, leaving 5 bases not matched to a gene. This chain's CDR3 is CASRRGQGAETQYF. The CDR3, as DNA: TGTGCCAGCAGACGCGGACAGGGGGCCGAGACCCAGTACTTC.

The chain links TRBV3-1 (or the pseudogene TRBV3-2) to TRBJ2-1; 10 bases agree with TRBD2. V was pared by 8 bases and J by 6 bases, with 10 bases of the junction left unmatched. The germline V gene has CDR1 LGHDT and CDR2 YNNKEL (reference sequence). CDR3 length: 15 amino acids. The CDR3 coding sequence is TGTGCCAGCCAAGAAAGCGGGAGGGGGGTCAATGAGCAGTTCTTC. Translating gives CASQESGRGVNEQFF.

V is TRBV11-2 and J is TRBJ1-2; TRBD1 might be the D (5 bases). V shed 2 bases and J shed 6 bases, with 7 bases lying between them. This CDR3 region has 12 residues. Germline CDR1 reads SGHAT; CDR2 reads FQNNGV. The DNA of the CDR3 is TGTGCCAGCAGCTTAACGGGGGATGGCTACACCTTC. Residues: CASSLTGDGYTF. Filled out from reference TRBV11-2 and TRBJ1-2, the complete variable domain reads EAGVAQSPRYKIIEKRQSVAFWCNPISGHATLYWYQQILGQGPKLLIQFQNNGVVDDSQLPKDRFSAERLKGVDSTLKIQPAKLEDSAVYLCASSLTGDGYTFGSGTRLTVV.

The chain carries TRBV3-1 (or the pseudogene TRBV3-2) and TRBJ2-5, with 10 bases matching TRBD2. V lost 4 bases, J lost 5 bases, and 4 bases stayed unmatched. Germline V lookup: CDR1 LGHDT, CDR2 YNNKEL (reference sequence). CDR3 length: 14 amino acids. The CDR3 loop reads CASSPLAGRETQYF. The CDR3 DNA is TGTGCCAGCAGCCCACTAGCGGGAAGGGAGACCCAGTACTTC.

V is TRBV6-2 or TRBV6-3 and J is TRBJ2-2; the D gene is possibly TRBD1 (5 bases). Germline loops: CDR1 MNHEY, CDR2 SVGEGT. The V and J ends lost 4 bases and 3 bases respectively, with 12 bases between them. CDR3 length: 15 amino acids. CDR3 loop: CASSSYRRYTGELFF. CDR3 bases: TGTGCCAGCAGTTCCTACAGGCGATACACCGGGGAGCTGTTTTTT.

There are a few counts of this clone. J is TRBJ1-6 and V is TRBV7-8; D call uncertain. With 1 base removed from V and 9 bases from J, the gap between germline ends came to 7 bases. This CDR3 comprises 13 residues. Germline assignment: CDR1 SGHVS and CDR2 FQNEAQ. CDR3 in DNA: TGTGCCAGCAGCTTAGTGGTCGGTTCACCCCTCCACTTT. Its protein is CASSLVVGSPLHF.

This clone was observed once. The gene calls are TRBV28 and TRBJ2-3; TRBD2 matches at 7 bases. The CDR3 totals 14 residues. CDR1 and CDR2 (germline): MDHEN, SYDVKM. With V trimmed by 7 bases and J by 2 bases, 6 bases remained unmatched. CDR3 region: CASTGGGFTDTQYF. As DNA, the CDR3 is TGTGCCAGCACCGGCGGGGGATTCACAGATACGCAGTATTTT.

This chain uses TRBV5-4 with TRBJ1-2; 10 bases are a match to TRBD1. Losses at the gene ends were 4 bases for V and 1 base for J; bases not matched to a gene: 4. The CDR3 loop spans 15 amino acids. Germline V gene lookup returns CDR1 SGHNT and CDR2 YYREEE (reference sequence). The CDR3 sequence: CASSGGQGVNYGYTF. As DNA, the CDR3 is TGTGCCAGCAGCGGCGGACAGGGGGTTAACTATGGCTACACCTTC.

The chain carries TRBV6-2 or TRBV6-3 and TRBJ1-3, with D maybe TRBD1 (5 bases). This CDR3 contains 19 residues. In germline, CDR1 is MNHEY, CDR2 SVGEGT. The ends were cut back, 6 bases at V and 4 bases at J, with 28 bases in the middle. Here the CDR3 reads CASRPPGPGRNPSGNTIYF. The CDR3 DNA follows: TGTGCCAGCAGACCTCCGGGACCTGGGAGGAACCCCTCGGGAAACACCATATATTTT.

The genes are TRBV28 and TRBJ1-5, with 7 bases lining up with TRBD1. The germline V gene has CDR1 MDHEN and CDR2 SYDVKM. This CDR3 has 14 amino acids. V trimming: 6 bases; J trimming: 3 bases; junction bases outside the gene matches: 5. CDR3 protein: CASSSGQFNQPQHF. The CDR3 DNA is TGTGCCAGCAGCTCGGGACAGTTCAATCAGCCCCAGCATTTT.

The table lists this clone with a few counts. V usage is TRBV27 and J usage is TRBJ2-1, with TRBD2 as a possible D gene (7 bases). The germline CDR1 and CDR2 sequences are MNHEY and SMNVEV (reference sequence). The CDR3 totals 15 residues. Trimming cost V 8 bases and J 0 bases, with 14 bases left between them. The CDR3 protein is CASGGGQSSYNEQFF. CDR3 in DNA: TGTGCCAGCGGGGGGGGGCAGAGCTCCTACAATGAGCAGTTCTTC.

This clone was picked up one time. This chain links TRBV27 with TRBJ1-4; possibly TRBD1 for D (5 bases). Per germline, CDR1 MNHEY and CDR2 SMNVEV (reference sequence). The CDR3 consists of 14 residues. V was cut by 6 bases and J by 4 bases, with 12 bases left in between. CDR3 region: CASSRQLFNEKLFF. In nucleotides, the CDR3 is TGTGCCAGCAGCCGACAGCTTTTTAATGAAAAACTGTTTTTT.

The V call is TRBV6-1, the J call TRBJ1-2; a weak D match, TRBD1 (5 bases). The CDR3 sequence is 13 residues long. Deletions cut 1 base from V and 4 bases from J, with 7 bases between. Germline V gene data show CDR1 as MNHNS and CDR2 as SASEGT. CDR3 sequence reads: CASSEGGVYGYTF. The CDR3 bases are TGTGCCAGCAGTGAAGGGGGCGTCTATGGCTACACCTTC.

The chain joins TRBV7-2 to TRBJ2-1; TRBD1 aligns across 9 bases. V trimming: 3 bases; J trimming: 8 bases; junction bases outside the gene matches: 8. In germline, CDR1 is SGHTA, CDR2 FQGNSA. This CDR3 spans 15 amino acids. The CDR3 reads CASSLTPTGGDEQFF. CDR3 nucleotides: TGTGCCAGCAGCTTGACACCCACAGGGGGCGATGAGCAGTTCTTC. Full variable domain (remainder filled in from reference TRBV7-2 and TRBJ2-1): GAGVSQSPSNKVTEKGKDVELRCDPISGHTALYWYRQSLGQGLEFLIYFQGNSAPDKSGLPSDRFSAERTGGSVSTLTIQRTQQEDSAVYLCASSLTPTGGDEQFFGPGTRLTVL.